The 22 T cell receptor beta chains in this list originate from one sample, sequenced in a study of cytomegalovirus exposure and HLA in healthy donors. The PCR made use of 60 Vbeta and 13 Jbeta primers. The method was immunoSEQ multiplex PCR; TCRdb's version includes in-frame clones alone and lacks a portion of them. The sample includes 200,000 or so clones, roughly 80% of them seen just once. Sequencing was carried out using PBMCs. The origin of the receptors is a woman in her thirties or forties in good health and CMV-seronegative.

J is TRBJ1-2 and V is TRBV19, with TRBD1 matching 7 bases. The CDR3 length is 14 residues. The V and J ends lost 3 bases and 6 bases, in that order; junction bases with no gene match: 7. Germline lookup yields CDR1 LNHDA and CDR2 SQIVND (reference sequence). The CDR3: CASSIGTAAHGYTF. The CDR3, as DNA: TGTGCCAGTAGTATTGGGACAGCGGCCCATGGCTACACCTTC.

The V call is TRBV2, the J call TRBJ2-3; D perhaps matches TRBD2 (5 bases). Germline V gene lookup returns CDR1 SNHLY and CDR2 FYNNEI. The CDR3 extends over 15 amino acids. Trimming removed 6 bases from V and 0 bases from J, with 13 bases in between. The CDR3 bases are TGTGCCAGCAGGCCCAGGACGGGGAGCACAGATACGCAGTATTTT. It encodes CASRPRTGSTDTQYF.

The V call is TRBV11-2, the J call TRBJ2-6; D ambiguous. In germline, CDR1 is SGHAT, CDR2 FQNNGV. This CDR3 has 14 residues. V lost 1 base, J lost 6 bases, and 7 bases lay in between. As DNA, the CDR3 is TGTGCCAGCAGCTTAGTGGGCCCGGCCAACGTCCTGACTTTC. Its translation: CASSLVGPANVLTF.

This clone was seen a single time. The chain carries TRBV6-1 and TRBJ1-5, with 11 positions matching TRBD1. The germline gives CDR1 MNHNS, CDR2 SASEGT. The CDR3 totals 14 residues. Germline trimming cut 6 bases from V and 6 bases from J; bases unmatched to any gene: 4. In DNA form, the CDR3 reads TGTGCCAGCAGAGGACAGGGGGCTGGTCAGCCCCAGCATTTT. As protein: CASRGQGAGQPQHF.

This chain links TRBV29-1 with TRBJ2-5; D not certain. V was clipped by 2 bases and J by 4 bases, with 8 bases between them. CDR1 and CDR2 from the germline V gene are SQVTM and ANQGSEA. The CDR3 covers 12 residues. DNA of the CDR3: TGCAGCGTTGAAAGTCAGTCAGAGACCCAGTACTTC. Translated, it gives CSVESQSETQYF.

The V call is TRBV19, the J call TRBJ2-2, with 7 nucleotides matching TRBD2. Germline trimming cut 11 bases from V and 4 bases from J; bases unmatched to any gene: 13. The CDR3 covers 15 residues. Per the germline V gene, CDR1 is LNHDA and CDR2 is SQIVND (reference sequence). Written as DNA, the CDR3 is TGTGCCGTAACCACTACTAGCGCGGGCACCGGGGAGCTGTTTTTT. Translation gives CAVTTTSAGTGELFF.

The genes are TRBV10-3 and TRBJ1-5; the D is unclear. This CDR3 is built from 14 residues. CDR1 is ENHRY and CDR2 is SYGVKD in the germline V gene. Trimming removed 4 bases from V and 2 bases from J, with 9 bases in between. CDR3 amino acids: CAISASTGNQPQHF. The CDR3 nucleotides are TGTGCCATCAGTGCAAGTACAGGCAATCAGCCCCAGCATTTT.

V usage is TRBV6-5 and J usage is TRBJ1-2, with D hard to call. There are 15 residues in the CDR3. Germline V gene lookup returns CDR1 MNHEY and CDR2 SVGAGI. Trimming removed 0 bases from V and 3 bases from J, with 11 bases in between. The CDR3 DNA reads as TGTGCCAGCAGTTACTCCCCGGAGAGCTACTATGGCTACACCTTC. Protein sequence: CASSYSPESYYGYTF.

The chain combines TRBV5-4 with TRBJ2-5, with a tentative D call TRBD2 (6 bases). This CDR3 region has 13 residues. Germline CDR1 and CDR2: SGHNT and YYREEE (reference sequence). V shed 2 bases and J shed 5 bases, with 10 bases lying between them. CDR3 nucleotide sequence: TGTGCCAGCAGCTTCGGGGGTGGGGAGACCCAGTACTTC. Encoded protein: CASSFGGGETQYF.

The chain links TRBV5-1 to TRBJ2-5, with 7 bases that match TRBD1. The V gene's germline CDR1 is SGHRS and CDR2 YFSETQ. CDR3 length equals 14 residues. V shed 4 bases, J shed 1 base, and the junction held 4 bases outside the gene matches. Here the CDR3 DNA reads TGCGCCAGCAGCCGGGGACAGAGCCAAGAGACCCAGTACTTC. It codes for CASSRGQSQETQYF. Supplemented by reference TRBV5-1 and TRBJ2-5, the full variable domain reads KAGVTQTPRYLIKTRGQQVTLSCSPISGHRSVSWYQQTPGQGLQFLFEYFSETQRNKGNFPGRFSGRQFSNSRSEMNVSTLELGDSALYLCASSRGQSQETQYFGPGTRLLVL.

The V gene is TRBV7-2, the J gene TRBJ2-5; 8 bases are shared with TRBD2. The CDR3 spans 15 residues. V was pared by 4 bases and J by 5 bases, with 9 bases of the junction left unmatched. Germline assignment: CDR1 SGHTA and CDR2 FQGNSA. The CDR3 DNA reads as TGTGCCAGCAGCTACAGGGCGGGAGGAGGGGAGACCCAGTACTTC. Its protein is CASSYRAGGGETQYF.

V and J are TRBV19 and TRBJ2-5; possible D gene TRBD2, 6 bases. Germline V CDR1 and CDR2: LNHDA, SQIVND (reference sequence). Trimming pared 0 bases from V and 2 bases from J, leaving 10 bases between. CDR3 size: 15 residues. The CDR3 nucleotides read TGTGCCAGTAGTATAGATCGGGCGGGACAAGAGACCCAGTACTTC. The encoded protein is CASSIDRAGQETQYF.

CDR3 sequence (DNA): TGTGCCAGCAGCACTATATCGGGTTCCTACGAGCAGTACTTC. As protein: CASSTISGSYEQYF. The V and J genes are TRBV6-1 and TRBJ2-7; D is undetermined. The V gene's germline CDR1 is MNHNS and CDR2 SASEGT. V was clipped by 6 bases and J by 1 base, with 13 bases between them. The CDR3 loop spans 14 amino acids.

On this clone: Other DNA sequences in the same sample also yield this CDR3. The CDR3 loop is CASSLVGGYEQYF. The DNA for the CDR3 is TGTGCCAGCAGTTTAGTGGGAGGCTACGAGCAGTACTTC. V usage is TRBV27 and J usage is TRBJ2-7; D is possibly TRBD2 (6 bases). CDR1 and CDR2 (germline): MNHEY, SMNVEV (reference sequence). Trimming took 2 bases from V and 3 from J, leaving 8 bases between them. The CDR3 is 13 amino acids.

This clone was seen a single time. The rearrangement joins TRBV2 to TRBJ1-3, with 7 bases that match TRBD1. The V segment lost 8 bases and the J segment 6 bases; nucleotides outside the gene matches: 10. Looked up from germline, CDR1 is SNHLY and CDR2 is FYNNEI. The CDR3 extends over 14 amino acids. CDR3 in DNA: TGTGCCAGCGGCGACAGGGACCCGCTAAACACCATATATTTT. It encodes CASGDRDPLNTIYF.

The chain joins TRBV29-1 to TRBJ2-1; 10 nucleotides agree with TRBD2. The germline gives CDR1 SQVTM, CDR2 ANQGSEA. The CDR3 runs to 14 residues. The trim removed 2 bases at V and 6 bases at J, leaving 4 bases unmatched. CDR3 DNA sequence: TGCAGCGTTGAAAGGGGACTAGCGCGCAATGAGCAGTTCTTC. Translated, it gives CSVERGLARNEQFF.

The chain joins TRBV10-3 to TRBJ1-2; 10 positions agree with TRBD1. The CDR3 length is 16 residues. V dropped 4 bases and J dropped 4; count of bases not matched to a gene: 9. CDR1 and CDR2 (germline): ENHRY, SYGVKD. CDR3 bases: TGTGCCATCAGTGGAGCAGGACAGGGGGGTGGCTATGGCTACACCTTC. It yields the protein CAISGAGQGGGYGYTF.

The chain joins TRBV2 to TRBJ1-1; no clear D. V was shortened by 0 bases and J by 11 bases, with 13 bases between the two germline ends. CDR1 is SNHLY, CDR2 FYNNEI, per germline. The CDR3 is 13 residues long. The CDR3 spells CASSEALRGRAFF. CDR3 in DNA: TGTGCCAGCAGTGAAGCGCTTCGGGGTAGGGCTTTCTTT.

This clone showed up just once. J is TRBJ1-2 and V is TRBV25-1; the match to TRBD1 covers 8 bases. CDR1 is MGHDK, CDR2 SYGVNS, per germline. With V trimmed by 5 bases and J by 8 bases, 4 bases remained unmatched. There are 12 residues in the CDR3. CDR3 loop: CASSRQGNGYTF. Here the CDR3 DNA reads TGTGCCAGCAGTAGACAGGGGAACGGCTACACCTTC.

J is TRBJ2-1 and V is TRBV5-1, with a possible D match to TRBD2 (6 bases). The CDR3 sequence is 17 residues long. The V and J ends lost 3 bases and 4 bases respectively, with 20 bases between them. CDR1 and CDR2 from the germline V gene are SGHRS and YFSETQ. The CDR3 loop is CASSYKSWDSRYNEQFF. CDR3 sequence (DNA): TGCGCCAGCAGCTATAAGAGTTGGGACTCGAGGTACAATGAGCAGTTCTTC. Full variable domain (outside the CDR3, taken from reference TRBV5-1 and TRBJ2-1): KAGVTQTPRYLIKTRGQQVTLSCSPISGHRSVSWYQQTPGQGLQFLFEYFSETQRNKGNFPGRFSGRQFSNSRSEMNVSTLELGDSALYLCASSYKSWDSRYNEQFFGPGTRLTVL.

The CDR3: CASSVVPSTTNYGYTF. CDR3 DNA sequence: TGTGCCAGCAGCGTAGTGCCGTCTACTACTAACTATGGCTACACCTTC. The chain carries TRBV9 and TRBJ1-2; D gene uncertain. CDR1 is SGDLS and CDR2 is YYNGEE in the germline V gene. V dropped 0 bases and J dropped 0 bases, with 12 bases sitting between them. CDR3 length: 16 amino acids.

Remarks on this clone: A read error may produce the germline difference seen at one junction end. The V and J genes are TRBV2 and TRBJ2-7; 7 nucleotides align to TRBD1. The CDR3 loop spans 12 amino acids. The germline V gene has CDR1 SNHLY and CDR2 FYNNEI. Written as DNA, the CDR3 is TGTGCCAGCAGCTTGGTACAGGGGTCCCTTATTTTC. Amino acid sequence: CASSLVQGSLIF.